The source of this T cell receptor (beta chain) is a study of T cells in women clearing cervical HPV infection. Profiled with immunoSEQ multiplex PCR; TCRdb holds only in-frame clones, not every one. The sample features about 24,000 clones, with roughly 5.5% in its top ten. A remark on this clone: Its antigen remains unknown. Sequencing ends 3 residues short of the CDR3 end; the germline J gene provides the rest.

CDR1 and CDR2 (germline): GTSNPN, SVGIG (reference sequence). The CDR3 sequence is 15 residues long. The V segment lost 0 bases and the J segment 5 bases; nucleotides outside the gene matches: 9. The study's findings and limits: Richness plus V gene abundances separated cases from controls with AUC approximately 0.78.

The chain recombines TRBV30 with TRBJ1-1, with 7 bases that match TRBD1. The clonotype was recovered from a woman aged 18-70 years with a cervical HPV16 infection that either progressed to CIN3+ or cleared (not recorded which). The sequenced sample consisted of blood buffy coat. CDR3 sequence reads: CAWSVLEGAGTEAFF. Incomplete CDR3 DNA: TGTGCCTGGAGTGTACTAGAGGGGGCGGGGACTGAA. Variable domain in full (rest from reference TRBV30 and TRBJ1-1): SQTIHQWPATLVQPVGSPLSLECTVEGTSNPNLYWYRQAAGRGLQLLFYSVGIGQISSEVPQNLSASRPQDRQFILSSKKLLLSDSGFYLCAWSVLEGAGTEAFFGQGTRLTVV.